This is a list of T cell receptor beta chains from one sample in a study of blood T cell repertoires in COVID-19. The repertoire was sequenced with immunoSEQ multiplex PCR; TCRdb's copy has only in-frame clones and lacks some. Here the sample spans 100,000 to 150,000 clones, roughly three quarters being singletons. Sequencing used peripheral blood. The receptors derive from a woman in her 70s with acute or convalescent COVID-19. Each CDR3 is given with its conserved first and last residue. D genes are given only for firm matches. Clone size is given for some rows only: seen once, a few or many times, or a class if the clone is expanded.

abundance,j_gene,v_gene,d_gene,CDR3nt,CDR3aa
few,TRBJ1-1,TRBV12-3/TRBV12-4,NA,TGTGCCAGCAGTTTATCTATGAACACTGAAGCTTTCTTT,CASSLSMNTEAFF
NA,TRBJ2-5,TRBV19,NA,TGTGCCAGTAGTATAGTGGCCTGGCACCAAGAGACCCAGTACTTC,CASSIVAWHQETQYF
NA,TRBJ2-1,TRBV5-4,NA,TGTGCCAGCAGCAGTTCCGGGAGCAATGAGCAGTTCTTC,CASSSSGSNEQFF
NA,TRBJ1-1,TRBV7-9,NA,TGTGCCAGCAGCCCACGGGGGGCCCCTGAAGCTTTCTTT,CASSPRGAPEAFF
few,TRBJ2-7,TRBV5-4,TRBD1,TGTGCCAGCAGCCCCCCTGGACAGGAGTCCTACGAGCAGTACTTC,CASSPPGQESYEQYF
NA,TRBJ2-7,TRBV10-2,TRBD2,TGCGCCAGCAGCGGACTAGCGGGGTTCTCCTACGAGCAGTACTTC,CASSGLAGFSYEQYF
NA,TRBJ1-1,TRBV10-3,TRBD1,TGTGCCATCAGTGAGTCGCACCGACAGGGGGCGACTGAAGCTTTCTTT,CAISESHRQGATEAFF
NA,TRBJ1-6,TRBV19,NA,TGTGCCAGTTCAGGGGTGAGCTCCTATAATTCACCCCTCCACTTT,CASSGVSSYNSPLHF
NA,TRBJ1-1,TRBV28,TRBD1,TGTGCCAGCAGTTTGGGGACAGGGGTGAACACTGAAGCTTTCTTT,CASSLGTGVNTEAFF
NA,TRBJ2-7,TRBV29-1,TRBD2,TGCAGCGTTGTTCCTAGCGGCTTCTACGAGCAGTACTTC,CSVVPSGFYEQYF
NA,TRBJ1-6,TRBV7-2,NA,TGTGCCAGCAGCTTAGACGCAGGGTCGAATTCACCCCTCCACTTT,CASSLDAGSNSPLHF
NA,TRBJ1-2,TRBV4-3,TRBD1,TGCGCCAGCAGCCAGACAGGGAGTAACTATGGCTACACCTTC,CASSQTGSNYGYTF
NA,TRBJ2-7,TRBV5-6,NA,TGTGCCAGCAGCTTCGGGCAGGGGAAACACGAGCAGTACTTC,CASSFGQGKHEQYF
NA,TRBJ1-4,TRBV5-1,TRBD1,TGCGCCAGCAGCGCGGGACAGGGCGAAAAACTGTTTTTT,CASSAGQGEKLFF
NA,TRBJ1-2,TRBV7-2,NA,TGTGCCAGCAGTACGACAGGTGACGGGAGCTACACCTTC,CASSTTGDGSYTF
NA,TRBJ2-2,TRBV27,NA,TGTGCCAGCAGTCCTACGAGACTCAACACCGGGGAGCTGTTTTTT,CASSPTRLNTGELFF
few,TRBJ2-1,TRBV11-2,NA,TGTGCCAGCAGCTTTGACCCCGGGAACTACAATGAGCAGTTCTTC,CASSFDPGNYNEQFF
few,TRBJ1-1,TRBV28,NA,TGTGCCAGCCTAAGTCTGTGGGAGACGAGGAACACTGAAGCTTTCTTT,CASLSLWETRNTEAFF
medium-sized,TRBJ1-6,TRBV4-2,TRBD1,TGTGCCAGCAGCCAAGGAACCGAGACAGGGGGTAATTCACCCCTCCACTTT,CASSQGTETGGNSPLHF
many,TRBJ2-2,TRBV5-1,TRBD1,TGCGCCAGCAGGGAACAGGGGGCCACCGGGGAGCTGTTTTTT,CASREQGATGELFF
NA,TRBJ2-5,TRBV6-1,TRBD2,TGTGCCAGCAGTGAATGGGGGGGTTCGGAGACCCAGTACTTC,CASSEWGGSETQYF
NA,TRBJ2-1,TRBV7-9,TRBD1,TGTGCCAGCACAAGGGGGGACAGGGGCTCCTACAATGAGCAGTTCTTC,CASTRGDRGSYNEQFF
NA,TRBJ2-7,TRBV4-3,TRBD1,TGCGCCAGCAGCCTTACCTGGACAGGCACCTACGAGCAGTACTTC,CASSLTWTGTYEQYF
NA,TRBJ2-2,TRBV19,NA,TGTGCCAGTAGTCCAGCCCTAGCGCCGAACACCGGGGAGCTGTTTTTT,CASSPALAPNTGELFF
NA,TRBJ2-1,TRBV5-1,TRBD2,TGCGCCAGCAGCCCGGGACTAGCGGGAGTGTTGGGCAATGAGCAGTTCTTC,CASSPGLAGVLGNEQFF
once,TRBJ2-5,TRBV5-1,TRBD1,TGCGCCAGCAGCTTGGAGGGACAGGGCTGGGAGACCCAGTACTTC,CASSLEGQGWETQYF
few,TRBJ2-7,TRBV10-3,TRBD2,TGTGCCATCAATTCGGGAGGGGACTACGAGCAGTACTTC,CAINSGGDYEQYF
few,TRBJ2-1,TRBV15,TRBD1,TGTGCCACCAGCTATTCGACAGGGCCGGGTAGGGAGCAGTTCTTC,CATSYSTGPGREQFF
NA,TRBJ2-5,TRBV6-5,TRBD2,TGTGCCAGCAGCCCGGGGGGGGTGGGAGTGACCCAGTACTTC,CASSPGGVGVTQYF
once,TRBJ2-2,TRBV7-3,TRBD2,TGTGCCAGCAGACCCACTAGCGCCAACACCGGGGAGCTGTTTTTT,CASRPTSANTGELFF
NA,TRBJ2-7,TRBV28,TRBD2,TGTGCCAGCAGTTTGTTTAGTAGCGGGAGCGCCTACGAGCAGTACTTC,CASSLFSSGSAYEQYF
NA,TRBJ2-1,TRBV6-2/TRBV6-3,TRBD2,TGTGCCAGCAGTTTCCTAGCGGGGGTTGAGCAGTTCTTC,CASSFLAGVEQFF
once,TRBJ2-7,TRBV21-1,NA,TGTGCCAGCAGCAGGGGCCAGCCCGAGCAGTACTTC,CASSRGQPEQYF
NA,TRBJ2-5,TRBV5-1,NA,TGCGCCAGCAGCTTGTCGACAGGCCAAGGGGCCCAGTACTTC,CASSLSTGQGAQYF
NA,TRBJ2-7,TRBV4-1,TRBD1,TGCGCCAGCAGCCAAGACAGGGGGCCGAGTGAGCAGTACTTC,CASSQDRGPSEQYF
NA,TRBJ1-2,TRBV4-3,TRBD1,TGCGCCAGCAGCTACGGGACAGCAGATTCTAGCTATGGCTACACCTTC,CASSYGTADSSYGYTF
NA,TRBJ1-6,TRBV7-2,TRBD1,TGTGCCAGCAGCCTGGGCCCGGGACAGGGATCTTCACCCCTCCACTTT,CASSLGPGQGSSPLHF
NA,TRBJ2-7,TRBV3-1/TRBV3-2,NA,TGTGCCAGCAGCCGGAGTTGGAGATCCTACGAGCAGTACTTC,CASSRSWRSYEQYF
NA,TRBJ1-1,TRBV6-5,NA,TGTGCCACCCTACGTGGGGGCGCGAGGAACACTGAAGCTTTCTTT,CATLRGGARNTEAFF
NA,TRBJ2-5,TRBV19,NA,TGTGCCAGTACCCCGGGACACCCACAAGAGACCCAGTACTTC,CASTPGHPQETQYF
NA,TRBJ1-2,TRBV6-6,TRBD1,TGTGCCAGCAGGTCATCAACGGGACAGGGAAACTATGGCTACACCTTC,CASRSSTGQGNYGYTF
NA,TRBJ2-7,TRBV7-2,NA,TGTGCCAGCAGCTATCACGGAGGCCCCTACGAGCAGTACTTC,CASSYHGGPYEQYF
NA,TRBJ2-1,TRBV3-1/TRBV3-2,TRBD2,TGTGCCAGCAGCCCCTGGGTAACTAGCGGGATCAATGAGCAGTTCTTC,CASSPWVTSGINEQFF
many,TRBJ1-6,TRBV6-5,TRBD1,TGTGCCAGCAGGCCTGGGACAGCGAATAATTCACCCCTCCACTTT,CASRPGTANNSPLHF
once,TRBJ2-2,TRBV5-1,NA,TGCGCCAGCAGGTTAACTAGTGGGTCGGCCGGGGAGCTGTTTTTT,CASRLTSGSAGELFF
NA,TRBJ2-1,TRBV28,TRBD2,TGTGCCAGCAGTTTAAATCCCGGGACTAGCGGGTTCGATGAGCAGTTCTTC,CASSLNPGTSGFDEQFF
NA,TRBJ1-2,TRBV19,TRBD1,TGTGCCAGTACTCTACGGGACAGATATAACTATGGCTACACCTTC,CASTLRDRYNYGYTF
NA,TRBJ2-7,TRBV24-1,NA,TGTGCCACCGAGGGCGATGGGAACGAGCAGTACTTC,CATEGDGNEQYF
NA,TRBJ1-1,TRBV27,NA,TGTGCCAGCAGGATGACAGCAATGAACACTGAAGCTTTCTTT,CASRMTAMNTEAFF
NA,TRBJ1-6,TRBV19,NA,TGTGCCAGTAGTATGCGGACAGATAATTCACCCCTCCACTTT,CASSMRTDNSPLHF
NA,TRBJ2-1,TRBV4-3,NA,TGCGCCAGCAGCCAATTGGTCGACTCTAGCTCCTACAATGAGCAGTTCTTC,CASSQLVDSSSYNEQFF
NA,TRBJ2-6,TRBV13,NA,TGTGCCAGCAGCCCTAGAAGGTCGACCTCTGGGGCCAACGTCCTGACTTTC,CASSPRRSTSGANVLTF
once,TRBJ1-4,TRBV29-1,TRBD1,TGCAGCGTTCCTGTGGGACAGGGTGAAAAACTGTTTTTT,CSVPVGQGEKLFF
NA,TRBJ2-2,TRBV15,NA,TGTGCCACCAGCTCCCGGATAGCCGGCACCGGGGAGCTGTTTTTT,CATSSRIAGTGELFF